One and the same sample provided the 14 T cell receptor beta chains below, sequenced in a study of blood T cells in healthy people across ages. Primers used in a second PCR of roughly 6 to 12 cycles were a sample-barcoded 5' primer and a J-beta primer mix. TCRdb reprocessed the 5' RACE reads via MiXCR and lists one record per CDR3 protein. The sample consists of 450,000 to 650,000 distinct CDR3 sequences, around 24% of them appearing once. The same sample was also studied in work on T cells of mothers and their children.

The sequencing input was blood. Receptor source: a boy aged 5-17 years in good health.

Comment on this clonotype: The germline gene is not matched at one end of the junction; a read error may be the cause. The chain links TRBV24-1 to TRBJ2-7; weak D call: TRBD1 (6 bases). There are 16 residues in the CDR3. The germline V gene has CDR1 KGHDR and CDR2 SFDVKD. As DNA, the CDR3 is TGTGCCGTTTCTTTGGAGGCAGATCTGGGGGCCAACGTCCAGGCTTTC. Translating it yields CAVSLEADLGANVQAF.

V gene TRBV15 combines with J gene TRBJ1-3; D is uncertain. V dropped 0 bases and J dropped 1 base, with 4 bases sitting between them. The germline CDR1 and CDR2 sequences are LNHNV and YYDKDF (reference sequence). The CDR3 sequence is 14 residues long. This CDR3 reads CATSRDWSGNTIYF. The DNA of the CDR3 is TGTGCCACCAGCAGAGATTGGTCTGGAAACACCATATATTTT.

CDR3 nucleotides: TGCAGTGCTAGGCCGGGACAGGGGTACAATGAGCAGTTCTTC. It is translated as CSARPGQGYNEQFF. The V gene is TRBV20-1, the J gene TRBJ2-1, with 10 bases fitting TRBD1. Looked up from germline, CDR1 is DFQATT and CDR2 is SNEGSKA (reference sequence). The V and J ends lost 3 bases and 4 bases, in that order; junction bases with no gene match: 3. CDR3 length equals 14 residues.

This clonotype showed up many times. This chain connects TRBV4-3 to TRBJ1-1; D is uncertain. CDR3 length equals 15 residues. Deletions cut 0 bases from V and 1 base from J, with 9 bases between. CDR1 and CDR2 from the germline V gene are LGHNA and YSLEER. DNA for the CDR3: TGCGCCAGCAGCCAAGAACCAGCTAGGAACACTGAAGCTTTCTTT. This sequence encodes CASSQEPARNTEAFF.

This chain joins TRBV6-5 and TRBJ1-1; 7 bases fit TRBD1. Germline loops: CDR1 MNHEY, CDR2 SVGAGI. The CDR3 totals 15 residues. Trimming took 4 bases from V and 0 from J; bases not matched to a gene: 5. CDR3 region: CASSFQGDLNTEAFF. As DNA, the CDR3 is TGTGCCAGCAGTTTCCAGGGGGACCTGAACACTGAAGCTTTCTTT.

A few counts support this clonotype. The CDR3 sequence: CASSESATNEKLFF. For the CDR3, the DNA is TGTGCCAGCAGTGAAAGTGCAACTAATGAAAAACTGTTTTTT. This chain joins TRBV6-4 and TRBJ1-4; no clear D gene. Trimming shortened V by 3 bases and J by 0 bases, and 5 bases separated the two germline ends. The CDR3 totals 14 residues. Per the germline V gene, CDR1 is MRHNA and CDR2 is SNTAGT.

This clonotype was picked up one time. This rearrangement joins TRBV27 to TRBJ2-2; TRBD2 matches at 14 bases. The length of the CDR3 is 15 residues. Germline V gene sequence: CDR1 MNHEY, CDR2 SMNVEV (reference sequence). J lost 7 bases, V lost 6 bases, and 4 bases had no gene match. The CDR3 protein is CASRGLAGVVGELFF. The CDR3 DNA sequence: TGTGCCAGCAGGGGACTAGCGGGAGTTGTCGGGGAGCTGTTTTTT.

The genes are TRBV6-5 and TRBJ2-5; TRBD2 matches 11 bases. The J call may be faulty, since TRBJ2-1 better matches the DNA end. Germline assignment: CDR1 MNHEY and CDR2 SVGAGI. The CDR3 sequence is 13 residues long. The CDR3 DNA reads TGTGCCAGCACTGGACTAGCGGGTGGGGGGCAGTTCTTC. Protein sequence: CASTGLAGGGQFF.

This clonotype was recorded at least ten times. V and J are TRBV7-2 and TRBJ2-3; D unclear. Germline assignment: CDR1 SGHTA and CDR2 FQGNSA. V was pared by 1 base and J by 2 bases, with 13 bases between. The CDR3 spans 16 residues. The chain's CDR3 is CASSLDVEPITDTQYF. DNA for the CDR3: TGTGCCAGCAGCTTAGATGTTGAACCGATCACAGATACGCAGTATTTT.

This chain links TRBV28 with TRBJ2-1; 11 nucleotides agree with TRBD2. The CDR3 totals 16 residues. Per germline, CDR1 MDHEN and CDR2 SYDVKM. The trim removed 6 bases at V and 3 bases at J, leaving 7 bases unmatched. DNA of the CDR3: TGTGCCAGCAGCGGGACTAGCGGAGCTCACTACAATGAGCAGTTCTTC. It is translated as CASSGTSGAHYNEQFF.

This chain links TRBV12-3 or TRBV12-4 with TRBJ1-4; maybe TRBD1 (5 bases). CDR3 length: 16 residues. V gave up 1 base and J gave up 4 bases, with 13 bases separating them. The CDR3 DNA follows: TGTGCCAGCAGTTTAGATGTGGGACCCATTAATGAAAAACTGTTTTTT. Translating it yields CASSLDVGPINEKLFF.

The rearrangement joins TRBV19 to TRBJ2-1, with 8 bases aligning to TRBD1. The trim removed 0 bases at V and 4 bases at J, leaving 5 bases unmatched. Germline CDR1 is LNHDA and CDR2 is SQIVND (reference sequence). This CDR3 has 16 amino acids. The CDR3 protein is CASSIEFRTGYNEQFF. The CDR3 nucleotides are TGTGCCAGTAGTATAGAGTTTCGGACAGGGTACAATGAGCAGTTCTTC.

This clonotype was observed a handful of times. V and J are TRBV7-2 and TRBJ2-5; 10 bases match TRBD2. The V and J ends lost 0 bases and 5 bases, in that order; junction bases with no gene match: 9. CDR3 length: 17 residues. Germline CDR1 SGHTA, CDR2 FQGNSA. CDR3 in DNA: TGTGCCAGCAGCTTAGCGTTTGCAGCGGGAGGGCCGGAGACCCAGTACTTC. Amino acid sequence: CASSLAFAAGGPETQYF.

This clonotype has a handful of counts. V gene TRBV7-2 combines with J gene TRBJ2-5; either TRBD1 or TRBD2 may supply D (5 bases each). The V end lost 5 bases, the J end lost 7 bases, and 14 bases lay between the germline ends. The CDR3 length is 13 residues. Germline CDR1 and CDR2: SGHTA and FQGNSA. The CDR3 here is CASSLGPGATQYF. CDR3 coding DNA: TGTGCCAGCAGCCTGGGACCTGGCGCGACCCAGTACTTC.